This T cell receptor beta chain emerged from a study of T cells in localized non-small cell lung cancer (dated by TCRdb to 2020 to 2021). With regard to the full study: Comparing tumors with uninvolved tumor-adjacent lungs, the study looked at the T cell repertoires of 220 or so patients with early-stage NSCLC. NSCLC patients had a mean age of roughly 66 years, and about 140 were male and around 99 female. The cohort comprised a few hundred treatment-naïve NSCLC patients with resected, localized lung tumors. Study-wide findings and limitations: Uninvolved tumor-adjacent lung showed the highest T cell clonality, higher than tumor, which suggests more focused antigenic responses in the uninvolved tumor-adjacent lung. Higher T cell density in blood was associated with longer overall survival, whereas higher clonality in adjacent lung was associated with shorter survival. Since the design was exploratory, TCR variables were selected using unadjusted p-values with no false-discovery rate correction. A median of about 53 of the top 100 tumor clones were detected in paired uninvolved adjacent lung, and about 29 of these tumor clones were also found among the top 100 clones of the paired uninvolved adjacent lung. Because multi-region sequencing of the tumors was not done, intratumor heterogeneity could not be ruled out.

As for this clone: This receptor's antigen is unknown. Nothing much larger sits one base from this clone, and base qualities are not available.

The germline V and J ends show losses of 2 bases and 7 bases respectively, and no gene match explains 3 bases of the junction. Measured from the cysteine to the phenylalanine, the CDR3 is 14 residues long. CDR3 DNA only is kept here, 42 bases in frame from base 1. For CDR1 and CDR2, the germline V gene lists SGHVS and FQNEAQ. The immunoSEQ Assay was used to sequence TCR beta CDR3 regions from DNA. From the authors' description of their analysis: To compute T cell density, TCR beta template counts were normalized to usable DNA, which was estimated by amplifying housekeeping genes. Richness was estimated using the preseqR package, with extrapolation to 400,000 templates for PBMC samples and to 120,000 templates for tissue samples. Clonality was defined by subtracting Pielou's evenness from one. Tissue-enriched TCRs were identified through differential abundance testing performed on productive amino-acid clonotypes, with a minimum total count of 5 and an alpha of 0.1. The Jaccard Index and the Morisita Overlap Index were used to measure how much the repertoires overlapped between compartments. TCR beta CDR3s were clustered by GLIPH together with public tetramer-defined viral CDR3s, and at least three viral sequences plus V-gene enrichment were required for viral motifs. TCRdb's version of the immuneACCESS table is confined to in-frame rearrangements and falls short of the full clone set. An unresolved V gene accounts for under half of the shortfall where checked; the remainder is of unknown origin. The D gene and trimming were derived from the DNA, and the V and J assignments and clone size from that table. The table for this sample lists about 60,000 clones; 90% of them were counted only once. The ten largest clones take up under 2% of the sample.

At diagnosis, peripheral blood, uninvolved tumor-adjacent lung and tumor were collected and were preserved as a mix of fresh-frozen and FFPE material. Blood samples were analyzed as peripheral blood mononuclear cells for TCR repertoire profiling. The chain is assembled from TRBV7-8 and TRBJ1-2; 11 central nucleotides agree with TRBD1. The sample here was peripheral blood, taken before any cancer treatment. This TCR came from a woman aged 40 to 75 with stage I lung adenocarcinoma. The CDR3 is CASSLRDRGTGYTF. The sequenced DNA is TGTGCCAGCAGCTTACGGGACAGGGGGACTGGCTACACCTTC.